The clone carrying this T cell receptor beta chain came up a few times. The entry originates in a study of blood T cell repertoires in COVID-19. Germline V gene data show CDR1 as SGHKS and CDR2 as YYEKEE (reference sequence). Trimming shortened V by 2 bases and J by 0 bases, and 8 bases separated the two germline ends. The CDR3 runs to 15 residues. Per the authors' pipeline: Reference gene primer amplification in the assay estimated nucleated cell counts. The repertoire was sequenced with immunoSEQ multiplex PCR; TCRdb's copy has only in-frame clones and lacks some. The DNA gave D and trimming, while V, J and clone size come from that table. The sample consists of some 140,000 clones, about 78% of them appearing once.

The chain uses TRBV5-5 and TRBJ1-4; D is ambiguous. Sequencing was carried out using peripheral blood. The clonotype originates from a man aged 60 to 69 who had recovered from COVID-19. The CDR3 DNA reads TGTGCCAGCAGCTTACAGAGCACAACTAATGAAAAACTGTTTTTT. It yields the protein CASSLQSTTNEKLFF. Using reference TRBV5-5 and TRBJ1-4 for the parts outside the CDR3, the full variable domain is DAGVTQSPTHLIKTRGQQVTLRCSPISGHKSVSWYQQVLGQGPQFIFQYYEKEERGRGNFPDRFSARQFPNYSSELNVNALLLGDSALYLCASSLQSTTNEKLFFGSGTQLSVL.